This T cell receptor beta chain was retrieved from a study of cytomegalovirus exposure and HLA in healthy donors. Study details: In an earlier analysis, approximately 120 million unique TCR beta sequences were found from approximately 170 million T cells. Findings of the study overall: Later on, analysis showed that most CMV-associated TCR beta chains appeared to be HLA-restricted. V- and J-gene trimming in TCR beta was tied to a missense DCLRE1C variant by an analysis performed later.

V trimming: 4 bases; J trimming: 3 bases; junction bases outside the gene matches: 14. The germline CDR1 and CDR2 sequences are SGHDT and YYEEEE. This CDR3 is built from 17 residues. Turning to this clone: Its antigen is unknown.

PCR employed 60 Vbeta and 13 Jbeta primers. Clones were read by immunoSEQ multiplex PCR, and TCRdb kept only the in-frame ones, dropping some. The table includes approximately 68,000 clones, approximately 81% detected once. The receptor was derived from a young woman in good health and CMV-seropositive. V usage is TRBV5-6 and J usage is TRBJ2-7, with 9 bases lining up with TRBD2. The sequencing input was PBMCs. Here the CDR3 DNA reads TGTGCCAGCAGCCCAGGGACTAGCCCTCTTTTCAACTACGAGCAGTACTTC. Encoded protein: CASSPGTSPLFNYEQYF.